This T cell receptor (beta chain) was retrieved from a study of neurological immune-mediated disorders. This clonotype was observed many times. What it recognizes is unknown. Study-level findings and limits: HTLV-1-associated myelopathy had the most TCR clonal expansion, and multiple sclerosis had the least, less than healthy controls. Private repertoires in all groups were suggested, as expanded clones shared no CDR3 amino acid sequences across subjects.

From 2 million PBMCs stored at -80 C, the unsorted libraries were generated. TCRdb called the 5' RACE reads again in MiXCR, with one record for every CDR3 protein. The repertoire has more than 75,000 distinct CDR3 sequences, around 10% of them found once; the top ten carry 1.8%. The source of this sequence is a man aged 35-49 years in good health. Sequencing was performed on PBMCs.

The CDR3, as DNA: TGCGCCAGCAGCCACCGATTGACTAGCGGGAGCACGGGCCCCGGCGGGGAGCTGTTTTTT. This codes for CASSHRLTSGSTGPGGELFF. The chain employs TRBV5-1 and TRBJ2-2, with 12 bases fitting TRBD2. The junction had 20 bases not matched to a gene; V was cut back by 4 bases and J by 7 bases. Germline V gene lookup returns CDR1 SGHRS and CDR2 YFSETQ. CDR3 length: 20 residues.